This T cell receptor (beta chain) is drawn from a study of beta chain features in type 1 diabetes. Across the study: Cells sorted and examined across all samples totaled more than 95,000,000.

Study-wide results and caveats: Moderately but significantly shorter TCRB CDR3s were found in Type 1 diabetes patients in all four CD4+ subsets.

Worth noting for this clone: What it binds is unknown.

Isolation of CD4+ naive, central memory, regulatory and stem cell-like memory cells was achieved by sorting via CD45RO/CCR7/CD25/CD127/CD95/CD27. Per the germline V gene, CDR1 is LGHNA and CDR2 is YSLEER. The CDR3 consists of 15 residues. Trimming took 1 base from V and 2 from J; bases not matched to a gene: 5. The sequenced template was cDNA made from the entire isolated RNA. This table comes from immunoSEQ multiplex PCR, and its TCRdb copy is limited to in-frame clones, with some not included. This table holds over 120,000 clones, about 10% found once. The V and J genes are TRBV4-3 and TRBJ2-7; 7 bases match TRBD1. Input material: central memory CD4+ T cells from blood. The TCR originated in a man between 18 and 29 years old in good health. The CDR3 loop reads CASSQGRDSTYEQYF. CDR3 nucleotide sequence: TGCGCCAGCAGCCAAGGACGGGACAGTACCTACGAGCAGTACTTC.